This TCR beta chain emerged from a study of response to subunit inactivated influenza vaccine (dated by TCRdb to the late 2010s). For context, the study as a whole: To follow how T cells responded to a trivalent subunit inactivated influenza vaccine, the researchers relied on deep quantitative profiling of the T cell receptor repertoire.

The intended sense of this specimen's time point label: 45 days after influenza vaccine administration. The library was produced with RT-PCR. TCRdb records Illumina HiSeq 2500 as the sequencer. TCRdb cleaned the public reads at Q25 with fastp, built clones with MiXCR and kept in-frame beta chains. Each CDR3 protein appears once, grouped with its most common genes and DNA. The sample has fewer than 700,000 distinct CDR3 sequences on record, roughly 13% of them singletons. 13% of the sample comes from the top ten. With respect to this clonotype: Which antigen it targets is not known. Base quality data are lacking; no much larger clone is found one base away.

CDR3 length: 12 amino acids, cysteine to phenylalanine. Solely the CDR3 DNA is kept, with 36 bases framed from the first base. As encoded in the germline V gene (reference sequence), CDR1 is DFQATT while CDR2 is SNEGSKA. Overall results and qualifications from the work: It was suggested by the authors that each seasonal influenza vaccination may recruit only a limited number of new T cells.

The receptor comes from a middle-aged man who received an inactivated influenza vaccine. Donor details come from another sample of the same person, matched by shared clones. Source: PBMCs from blood, taken roughly 45 days after vaccination. Here the chain combines TRBV20-1 and TRBJ2-7, with TRBD1 matching 11 junction bases. The CDR3 corresponds to CSGTGGSYEQYF. The bases are TGCAGCGGGACAGGGGGCTCCTACGAGCAGTACTTC.